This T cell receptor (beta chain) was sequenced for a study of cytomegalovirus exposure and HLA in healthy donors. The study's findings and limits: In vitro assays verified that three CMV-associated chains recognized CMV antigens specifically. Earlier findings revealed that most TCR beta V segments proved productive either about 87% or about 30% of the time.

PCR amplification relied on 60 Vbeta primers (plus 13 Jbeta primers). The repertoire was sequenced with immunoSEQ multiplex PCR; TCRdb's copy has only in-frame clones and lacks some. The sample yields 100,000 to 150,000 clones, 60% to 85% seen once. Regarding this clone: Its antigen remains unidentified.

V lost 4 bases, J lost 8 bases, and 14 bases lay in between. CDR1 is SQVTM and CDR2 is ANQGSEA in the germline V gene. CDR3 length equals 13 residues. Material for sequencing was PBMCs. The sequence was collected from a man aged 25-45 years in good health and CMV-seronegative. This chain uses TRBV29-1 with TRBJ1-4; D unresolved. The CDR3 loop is CSVVGQDPEKLFF. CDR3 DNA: TGCAGCGTTGTAGGCCAGGATCCGGAAAAACTGTTTTTT.